This T cell receptor (beta chain) was obtained from a study of shared clonotypes between healthy human individuals. Germline CDR1 reads SGHTA; CDR2 reads FQGTGA. V was cut by 5 bases and J by 5 bases, with 5 bases left in between. The CDR3 has 11 amino acids. In the original analysis: Junction-only immunoSEQ data arrived without quality scores, meaning filtering differed. Assay used: immunoSEQ multiplex PCR; TCRdb lists only in-frame clones, some missing. V and J calls and clone size are given by that table; D and trimming were obtained from the DNA. The sample has millions of clones; 85% to 95% are singletons. CD45RO-negative, CCR7-positively selected cells formed the naive CD8 fraction, excluding terminally differentiated effector memory CD45RA+ cells.

This TCR was sampled from a man between 18 and 35 years old in good health. Some clones in this sample may be carry-over from other donors' samples. Material for sequencing was naive CD8+ T cells from PBMCs. The chain is built from TRBV7-3 and TRBJ2-3; D unclear. CDR3 in DNA: TGTGCCAGCAGCCAAGGAGATACGCAGTATTTT. This gives the protein CASSQGDTQYF.